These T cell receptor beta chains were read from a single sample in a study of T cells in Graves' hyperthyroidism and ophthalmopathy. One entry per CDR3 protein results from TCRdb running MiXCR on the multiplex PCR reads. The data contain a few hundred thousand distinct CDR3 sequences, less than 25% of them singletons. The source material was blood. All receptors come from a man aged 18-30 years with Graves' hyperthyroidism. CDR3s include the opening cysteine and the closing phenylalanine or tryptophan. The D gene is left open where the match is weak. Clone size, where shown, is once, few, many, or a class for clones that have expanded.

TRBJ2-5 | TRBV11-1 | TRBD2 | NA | TGTGCCAGCAGCGATCCACGGGCTAGCGGGGATGGAGAGACCCAGTACTTC | CASSDPRASGDGETQYF
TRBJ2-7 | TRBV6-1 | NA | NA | TGTGCCAGCAGTGAAGCGTGGAGGGGGCGTACCGAGCAGTACTTC | CASSEAWRGRTEQYF
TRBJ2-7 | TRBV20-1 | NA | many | TGCAGTGCTAGTAGGGACTCCTCCTACGAGCAGTACTTC | CSASRDSSYEQYF
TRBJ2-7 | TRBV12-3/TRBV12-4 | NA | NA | TGTGCCAGCAGTCCGGACGGGTACTACGAGCAGTACTTC | CASSPDGYYEQYF
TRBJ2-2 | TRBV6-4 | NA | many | TGTGCCAGCAGTGACCACGGCGGTTTATTGAACACCGGGGAGCTGTTTTTT | CASSDHGGLLNTGELFF
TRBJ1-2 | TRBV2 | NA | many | TGTGCCAGCAGTCGAGATCACAGCTATGGCTACACCTTC | CASSRDHSYGYTF
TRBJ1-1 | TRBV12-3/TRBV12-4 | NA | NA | TGTGCCAGCAGTTTAAGTTCTGGGGACACTGAAGCTTTCTTT | CASSLSSGDTEAFF
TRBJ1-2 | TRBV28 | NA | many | TGTGCCAGCAGTTCCCCCACCGAGCGGTATGGCTACACCTTC | CASSSPTERYGYTF
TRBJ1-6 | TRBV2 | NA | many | TGTGCCAGCAAGGAGGGGGGCTCACCCCTCCACTTT | CASKEGGSPLHF
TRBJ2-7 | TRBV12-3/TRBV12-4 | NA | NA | TGTGCCAGCAGTTTTGGTCAGCGATCCTACGAGCAGTACTTC | CASSFGQRSYEQYF
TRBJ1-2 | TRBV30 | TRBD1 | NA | TGTGCCTGGGGACAGGGGGCGAATGGCTACACCTTC | CAWGQGANGYTF
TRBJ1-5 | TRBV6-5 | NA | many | TGTGCCAGCAGTCACGTCCAGGGCCTGACCCAGCATTTT | CASSHVQGLTQHF
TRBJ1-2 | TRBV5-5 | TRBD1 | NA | TGTGCCAGCAGCTTAGTCCAGGGGGCTGGCTATGGCTACACCTTC | CASSLVQGAGYGYTF
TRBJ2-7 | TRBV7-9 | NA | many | TGTGCCAGCAGCTCCTCGACCCTCTACGAGCAGTACTTC | CASSSSTLYEQYF
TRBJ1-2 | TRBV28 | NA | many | TGTGCCAGCAGTTTATTTTATGGGATCTATGGCTACACCTTC | CASSLFYGIYGYTF
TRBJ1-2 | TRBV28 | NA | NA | TGTGCCAGCAGTTTATTTCAGGAATTGCGTGGCTACACCTTC | CASSLFQELRGYTF
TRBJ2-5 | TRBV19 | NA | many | TGTGCCACCCTCGACAGAGAAGAGACCCAGTACTTC | CATLDREETQYF
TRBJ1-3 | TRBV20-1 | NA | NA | TGCAGTGCTTGCTACAGGTCCCCTGGAAACACCATATATTTT | CSACYRSPGNTIYF
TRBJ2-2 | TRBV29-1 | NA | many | TGCAGCGTTGAAGATACGAGCGCCGGGGAGCTGTTTTTT | CSVEDTSAGELFF
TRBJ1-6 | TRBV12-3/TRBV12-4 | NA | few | TGTGCCAGCAGTCTAGGGTCCACGAGGAATTCACCCCTCCACTTT | CASSLGSTRNSPLHF
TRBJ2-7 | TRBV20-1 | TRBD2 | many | TGCAGTGCTAGAGTAGCGGGGATCTACGAGCAGTACTTC | CSARVAGIYEQYF
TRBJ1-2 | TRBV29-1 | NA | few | TGCAGCGTAACCGGGACACTCGGCTACACCTTC | CSVTGTLGYTF
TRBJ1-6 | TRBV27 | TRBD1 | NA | TGTGCCAGCAGTTCACCCCGGGACAGGCCAACACCCCTCCACTTT | CASSSPRDRPTPLHF
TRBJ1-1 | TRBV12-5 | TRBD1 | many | TGTGCTAGCCAACGGACAGGGAAGGACACTGAAGCTTTCTTT | CASQRTGKDTEAFF
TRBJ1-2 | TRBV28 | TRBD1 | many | TGTGCCAGCAGTTCCGGACAGGGGCCTAGCAACTATGGCTACACCTTC | CASSSGQGPSNYGYTF
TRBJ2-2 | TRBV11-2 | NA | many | TGTGCCAGCAGCACCCTAGCAATCGGGGAGCTGTTTTTT | CASSTLAIGELFF
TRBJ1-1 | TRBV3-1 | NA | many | TGTGCCAGCAGCCGGTCTCAGTGGCAAACTGAAGCTTTCTTT | CASSRSQWQTEAFF
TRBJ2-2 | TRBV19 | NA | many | TGTGCCAGTAGAACACAGGGTGAGATCGGGGAGCTGTTTTTT | CASRTQGEIGELFF
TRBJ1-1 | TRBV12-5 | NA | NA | TGTGCTAGTGGTTTCGGACCTGAAGCTTTCTTT | CASGFGPEAFF
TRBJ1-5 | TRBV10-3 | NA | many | TGTGCCATCAGTGAGGGCAGGGGCAATCAGCCCCAGCATTTT | CAISEGRGNQPQHF
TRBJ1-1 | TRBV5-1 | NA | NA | TGCGCCAGCAGCTTGGGGTCAGGGGTTACTGAAGCTTTCTTT | CASSLGSGVTEAFF
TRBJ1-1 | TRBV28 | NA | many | TGTGCCAGCCGTAGAGGTAACACTGAAGCTTTCTTT | CASRRGNTEAFF
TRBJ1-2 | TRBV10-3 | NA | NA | TGTGCCATCAGCGAAGACAATAACTATGGCTACACCTTC | CAISEDNNYGYTF
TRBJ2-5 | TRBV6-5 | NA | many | TGTGCCAGCAGTTACAGGCCGGAGGAAGAGACCCAGTACTTC | CASSYRPEEETQYF
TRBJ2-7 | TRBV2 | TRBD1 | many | TGTGCCAGCAGTGAGGGCTTCCGGGACAGGGATACCTACGAGCAGTACTTC | CASSEGFRDRDTYEQYF
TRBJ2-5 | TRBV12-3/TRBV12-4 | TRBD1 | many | TGTGCCAGCAGTCTCCAGGGGGCTTGGACCCAGTACTTC | CASSLQGAWTQYF
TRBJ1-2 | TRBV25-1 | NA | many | TGTGCCAGCAGTGGTTGGACATACCGCGGCTATGGCTACACCTTC | CASSGWTYRGYGYTF
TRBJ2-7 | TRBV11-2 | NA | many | TGTGCCAGCAGCCGCTCGCGCAGCGTACACGAGCAGTACTTC | CASSRSRSVHEQYF
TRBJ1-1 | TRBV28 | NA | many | TGTGCCAGCAGCGATGACAGTCCCAGGGGCACTGAAGCTTTCTTT | CASSDDSPRGTEAFF
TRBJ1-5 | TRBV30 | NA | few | TGTGCCTGGAGTGAGGGCCCTCTTCACAATCAGCCCCAGCATTTT | CAWSEGPLHNQPQHF
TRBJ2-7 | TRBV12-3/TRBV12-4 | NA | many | TGTGCCAGCAATAAAGGGGGGCTTGAGCAGTACTTC | CASNKGGLEQYF
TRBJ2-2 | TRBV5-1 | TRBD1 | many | TGTGCCAGCAGTTGGACAGGCACCGGGGAGCTGTTTTTT | CASSWTGTGELFF
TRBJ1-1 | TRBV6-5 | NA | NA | TGTGCCAGCAGTTACGGACGGGAGGAGGAAGCTTTCTTT | CASSYGREEEAFF
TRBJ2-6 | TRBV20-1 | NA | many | TGCAGTGCTACAGGGGCTGGGGCCAACGTCCTGACTTTC | CSATGAGANVLTF
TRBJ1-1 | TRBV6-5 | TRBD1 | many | TGTGCCAGCAGTTACTCGGACAGGGGGCCGAACACTGAAGCTTTCTTT | CASSYSDRGPNTEAFF
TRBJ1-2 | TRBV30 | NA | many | TGTGCCCGTCGTTCGATATCACCTAACGGCGCTGGCTACACCTTC | CARRSISPNGAGYTF
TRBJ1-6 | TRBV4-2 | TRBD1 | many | TGTGCCAGCAGCCAAGATCTTGGGGGGACAGGGAGTTCACCCCTCCACTTT | CASSQDLGGTGSSPLHF
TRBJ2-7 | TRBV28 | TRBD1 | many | TGTGCCAGCAGTCCCCGACAGGGCTTTTCTACCCTCTCCGAGCAGTACTTC | CASSPRQGFSTLSEQYF
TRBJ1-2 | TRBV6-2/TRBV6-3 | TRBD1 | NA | TGTGCCAGCAACGATGGAAGGGGGCCCCTAAACTATGGCTACACCTTC | CASNDGRGPLNYGYTF
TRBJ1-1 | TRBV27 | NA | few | TGTGCCAGCAGCCCCCTCAGGGATAACACTGAAGCTTTCTTT | CASSPLRDNTEAFF
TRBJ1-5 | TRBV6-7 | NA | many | TGTGCCAGCAGACTCCTTGACAATCAGCCCCAGCATTTT | CASRLLDNQPQHF
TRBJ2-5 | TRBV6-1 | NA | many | TGTGCCAGCAGTGTACAGGGTAAAGAAGAGACCCAGTACTTC | CASSVQGKEETQYF
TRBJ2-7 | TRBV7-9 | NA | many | TGTGCCAGCACCGATACCCTGAGCACCTCCGAGCAGTACTTC | CASTDTLSTSEQYF
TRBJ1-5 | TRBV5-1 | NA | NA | TGCGCCAGCAGCTCCGAGCCGGTTTCGGGCAATCAGCCCCAGCATTTT | CASSSEPVSGNQPQHF
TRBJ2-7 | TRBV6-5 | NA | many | TGTGCCAGCAGCCCTCGGACAGAGTCCTACGAGCAGTACTTC | CASSPRTESYEQYF
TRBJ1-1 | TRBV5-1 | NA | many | TGCGCCAGCAGTCCCAGGTTGAGCACTGAAGCTTTCTTT | CASSPRLSTEAFF